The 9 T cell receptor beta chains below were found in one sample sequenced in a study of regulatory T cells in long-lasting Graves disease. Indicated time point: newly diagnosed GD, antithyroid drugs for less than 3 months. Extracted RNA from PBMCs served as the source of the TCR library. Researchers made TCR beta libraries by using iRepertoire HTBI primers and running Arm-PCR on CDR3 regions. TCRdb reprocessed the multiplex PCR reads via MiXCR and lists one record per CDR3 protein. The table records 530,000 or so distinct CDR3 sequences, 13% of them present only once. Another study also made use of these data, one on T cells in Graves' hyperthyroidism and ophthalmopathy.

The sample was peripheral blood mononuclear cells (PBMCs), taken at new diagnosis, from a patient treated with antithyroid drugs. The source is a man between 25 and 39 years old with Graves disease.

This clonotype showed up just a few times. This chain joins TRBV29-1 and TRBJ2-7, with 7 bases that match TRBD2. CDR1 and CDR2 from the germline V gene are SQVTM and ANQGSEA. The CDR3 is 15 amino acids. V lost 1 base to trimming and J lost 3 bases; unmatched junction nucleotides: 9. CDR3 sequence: CSVEGSSGSIYEQYF. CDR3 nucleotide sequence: TGCAGCGTTGAAGGAAGTAGCGGGTCCATCTACGAGCAGTACTTC.

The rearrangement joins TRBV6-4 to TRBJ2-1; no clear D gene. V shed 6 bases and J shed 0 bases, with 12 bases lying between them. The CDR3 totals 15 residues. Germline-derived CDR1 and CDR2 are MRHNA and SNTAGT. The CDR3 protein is CASRERDSSYNEQFF. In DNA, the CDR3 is TGTGCCAGCAGGGAAAGGGATAGCTCCTACAATGAGCAGTTCTTC.

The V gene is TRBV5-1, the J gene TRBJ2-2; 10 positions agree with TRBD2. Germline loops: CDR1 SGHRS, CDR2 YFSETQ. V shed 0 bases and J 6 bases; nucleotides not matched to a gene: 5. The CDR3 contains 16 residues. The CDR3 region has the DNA TGCGCCAGCAGCTTGGTGAGCGGGAGGGCCGCCGGGGAGCTGTTTTTT. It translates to CASSLVSGRAAGELFF.

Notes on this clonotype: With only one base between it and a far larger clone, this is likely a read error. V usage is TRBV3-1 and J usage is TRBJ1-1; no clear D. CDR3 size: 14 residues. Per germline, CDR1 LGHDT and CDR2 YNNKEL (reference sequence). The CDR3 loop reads CTSSESGNRLEAFF. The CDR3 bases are TGTACCAGCAGCGAAAGCGGAAACCGACTTGAAGCTTTCTTT.

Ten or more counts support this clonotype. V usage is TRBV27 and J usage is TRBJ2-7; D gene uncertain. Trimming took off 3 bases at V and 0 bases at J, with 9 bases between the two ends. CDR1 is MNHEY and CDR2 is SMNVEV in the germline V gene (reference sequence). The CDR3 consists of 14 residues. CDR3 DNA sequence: TGTGCCAGCAGTTTGCGACTCCTCTCCTACGAGCAGTACTTC. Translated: CASSLRLLSYEQYF.

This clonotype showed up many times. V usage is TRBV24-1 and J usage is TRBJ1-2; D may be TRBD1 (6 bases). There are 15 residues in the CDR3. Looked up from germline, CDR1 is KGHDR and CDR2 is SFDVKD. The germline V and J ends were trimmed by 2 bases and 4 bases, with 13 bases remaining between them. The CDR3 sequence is CATSDSTRQVYGYTF. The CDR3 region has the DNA TGTGCCACCAGTGATTCCACCCGACAGGTCTATGGCTACACCTTC.

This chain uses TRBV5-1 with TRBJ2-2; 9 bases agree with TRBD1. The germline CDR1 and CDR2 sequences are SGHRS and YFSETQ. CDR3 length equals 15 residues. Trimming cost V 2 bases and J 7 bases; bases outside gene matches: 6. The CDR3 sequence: CASSLLTGGSGELFF. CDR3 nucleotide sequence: TGCGCCAGCAGCTTATTGACAGGGGGAAGCGGGGAGCTGTTTTTT. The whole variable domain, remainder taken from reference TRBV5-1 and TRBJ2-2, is KAGVTQTPRYLIKTRGQQVTLSCSPISGHRSVSWYQQTPGQGLQFLFEYFSETQRNKGNFPGRFSGRQFSNSRSEMNVSTLELGDSALYLCASSLLTGGSGELFFGEGSRLTVL.

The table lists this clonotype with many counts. Here the CDR3 DNA reads TGCAGTGCTAGAGATCAGGGGAAGCAGTACTTC. This gives the protein CSARDQGKQYF. V usage is TRBV20-1 and J usage is TRBJ2-7; a weak D match, TRBD1 (6 bases). The CDR3 has 11 amino acids. V was clipped by 0 bases and J by 8 bases, with 8 bases between them. Germline V gene data show CDR1 as DFQATT and CDR2 as SNEGSKA (reference sequence).

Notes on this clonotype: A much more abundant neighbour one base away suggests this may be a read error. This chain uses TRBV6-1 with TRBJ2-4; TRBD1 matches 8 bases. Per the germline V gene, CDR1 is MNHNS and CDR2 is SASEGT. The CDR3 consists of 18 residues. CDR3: CASSLRLDRGSSLRIRYF. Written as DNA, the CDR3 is TGTGCCAGCAGCTTACGGCTTGACAGGGGATCGTCTCTTCGCATTCGGTACTTC.